One T cell receptor beta chain is described in this entry. This record comes from a study of blood T cell repertoires in COVID-19. The wider study: Material from acute and convalescent COVID-19 was sourced from the United States, Italy and Spain. T cells, B-cell-depleted T cells, or PBMCs provided the cDNA or gDNA that served as material.

TCRdb's copy holds only in-frame clones and misses some; the assay was immunoSEQ multiplex PCR. The sample holds approximately 150,000 clones, 80% seen once. This TCR was sampled from a man aged 70-80 years who had recovered from COVID-19. Sequencing was performed on peripheral blood.

CDR3 region: CSAVPGQGFGEQYF. The CDR3 bases are TGCAGCGCCGTTCCGGGACAGGGGTTCGGCGAGCAGTACTTC. The chain joins TRBV29-1 to TRBJ2-7, with 10 bases aligning to TRBD1. The ends lost 7 bases at V and 6 bases at J; junction bases unmatched: 12. CDR1 and CDR2 from the germline V gene are SQVTM and ANQGSEA. The CDR3 has 14 amino acids.